This note documents a single T cell receptor beta chain sequence. This entry is derived from a study of blood T cell repertoires in COVID-19. Trimming cost V 3 bases and J 3 bases; bases outside gene matches: 6. CDR3 length: 15 amino acids. CDR1 and CDR2 from the germline V gene are SGHDN and FVKESK. Some clones are missing from TCRdb's copy, which holds only in-frame ones; the method was immunoSEQ multiplex PCR. The sample records 100,000 to 130,000 clones, 70% to 85% being singletons. The chain uses TRBV14 and TRBJ2-3; 7 nucleotides agree with TRBD2. Sample: peripheral blood. The receptor comes from a woman in her 40s with acute or convalescent COVID-19. CDR3: CASSQWPGGTDTQYF. Here the CDR3 DNA reads TGTGCCAGCAGCCAGTGGCCGGGAGGAACAGATACGCAGTATTTT.